Below are 11 T cell receptor beta chains sequenced from a single sample in a study of blood T cell repertoires in COVID-19. Clones were sequenced by immunoSEQ multiplex PCR, and TCRdb holds only the in-frame ones, with some missing. The profile shows 90,000 to 110,000 clones, roughly 85% of them singletons. Sequencing was done on a sample of peripheral blood. These receptors were obtained from a woman older than 75 with acute or convalescent COVID-19.

This clone was recorded only once. The chain links TRBV2 to TRBJ2-5, with a weak D call TRBD2 (5 bases). The germline V and J ends were trimmed by 8 bases and 3 bases, with 10 bases remaining between them. The CDR3 spans 12 residues. Germline values: CDR1 SNHLY, CDR2 FYNNEI. The CDR3 region has the DNA TGTGCCAGCTCTAACGGGGAAGAGACCCAGTACTTC. This gives the protein CASSNGEETQYF. Complete variable domain (other parts from reference TRBV2 and TRBJ2-5): EPEVTQTPSHQVTQMGQEVILRCVPISNHLYFYWYRQILGQKVEFLVSFYNNEISEKSEIFDDQFSVERPDGSNFTLKIRSTKLEDSAMYFCASSNGEETQYFGPGTRLLVL.

The CDR3 nucleotides are TGTGCCAGCAGTTTGAGGGGGCTTGTTGAAAAACTGTTTTTT. This translates into CASSLRGLVEKLFF. The V call is TRBV28, the J call TRBJ1-4; 7 bases map to TRBD1. Germline assignment: CDR1 MDHEN and CDR2 SYDVKM. The V and J ends lost 3 bases and 7 bases, in that order; junction bases with no gene match: 5. CDR3 size: 14 residues.

This chain's CDR3 is CASSYSNRVDTEAFF. CDR3 DNA: TGTGCCAGCAGTTACTCGAACAGGGTGGACACTGAAGCTTTCTTT. The V gene is TRBV6-5, the J gene TRBJ1-1; D perhaps matches TRBD1 (6 bases). Germline CDR1 is MNHEY and CDR2 is SVGAGI. Trimming stripped 0 bases from V and 3 bases from J, with 11 bases between. The CDR3 is 15 residues long.

The V call is TRBV28, the J call TRBJ1-6; 9 positions agree with TRBD1. J lost 10 bases, V lost 6 bases, and 10 bases had no gene match. The CDR3 extends over 15 amino acids. Germline V CDR1 and CDR2: MDHEN, SYDVKM. The CDR3 here is CASRSRDRVWSPLHF. DNA for the CDR3: TGTGCCAGCAGAAGCCGGGACAGGGTATGGTCACCCCTCCACTTT.

The CDR3 spells CASSERYEQYF. CDR3 nucleotides: TGTGCCAGCAGTGAGCGCTATGAGCAGTACTTC. J is TRBJ2-7 and V is TRBV2; D is undetermined. The CDR3 consists of 11 residues. Trimming removed 3 bases from V and 7 bases from J, with 7 bases in between. Germline V gives CDR1 SNHLY, CDR2 FYNNEI.

The chain is built from TRBV24-1 and TRBJ2-3; weak D call: TRBD2 (5 bases). V was clipped by 4 bases and J by 5 bases, with 21 bases between them. CDR3 size: 17 residues. Germline V gene lookup returns CDR1 KGHDR and CDR2 SFDVKD. The CDR3 here is CATSDPKEYEAGDTQYF. CDR3 sequence (DNA): TGTGCCACCAGTGACCCAAAGGAGTACGAGGCGGGAGATACGCAGTATTTT.

The table lists this clone with a count of one. V is TRBV24-1 and J is TRBJ2-2; 15 bases are shared with TRBD2. V dropped 7 bases and J dropped 8; count of bases not matched to a gene: 7. The CDR3 spans 16 residues. Germline-derived CDR1 and CDR2 are KGHDR and SFDVKD. The DNA for the CDR3 is TGTGCCACCAGCCGGACTAGCGGGGGGGCATGGGGGGAGCTGTTTTTT. This sequence encodes CATSRTSGGAWGELFF.

The gene calls are TRBV24-1 and TRBJ2-3, with 7 bases lining up with TRBD1. Germline CDR1 and CDR2: KGHDR and SFDVKD. Unmatched junction bases numbered 8, after V lost 3 bases and J lost 3 bases. The CDR3 has 16 amino acids. CDR3 sequence: CATSDQGVRRTDTQYF. CDR3 bases: TGTGCCACCAGTGATCAGGGGGTTCGGAGGACAGATACGCAGTATTTT.

The sample holds many counts of this clone. J is TRBJ2-3 and V is TRBV5-4, with unresolved D. Germline CDR1 SGHNT, CDR2 YYREEE (reference sequence). There are 16 residues in the CDR3. The V end was cut by 0 bases, the J end by 2 bases, with 13 bases between. CDR3 amino acids: CASSLAVSADTDTQYF. The CDR3 DNA follows: TGTGCCAGCAGCTTGGCAGTCAGCGCCGACACAGATACGCAGTATTTT.

The V and J genes are TRBV5-5 and TRBJ2-3; 7 nucleotides agree with TRBD1. Germline CDR1 reads SGHKS; CDR2 reads YYEKEE (reference sequence). Unmatched junction bases numbered 10, after V lost 5 bases and J lost 7 bases. The CDR3 extends over 14 amino acids. The CDR3 DNA reads as TGTGCCAGCAGTCAGGCAGGGGGTGACCATACGCAGTATTTT. This gives the protein CASSQAGGDHTQYF.

The rearrangement joins TRBV11-3 to TRBJ2-5, with TRBD1 matching 10 bases. The J segment lost 5 bases and the V segment lost 5 bases, leaving 8 bases of the junction unmatched. The CDR3 spans 15 residues. Germline V gives CDR1 SGHNT, CDR2 YENEEA. CDR3 sequence: CASSPLTGGGETQYF. The DNA for the CDR3 is TGTGCCAGCAGCCCCTTGACAGGGGGCGGGGAGACCCAGTACTTC.